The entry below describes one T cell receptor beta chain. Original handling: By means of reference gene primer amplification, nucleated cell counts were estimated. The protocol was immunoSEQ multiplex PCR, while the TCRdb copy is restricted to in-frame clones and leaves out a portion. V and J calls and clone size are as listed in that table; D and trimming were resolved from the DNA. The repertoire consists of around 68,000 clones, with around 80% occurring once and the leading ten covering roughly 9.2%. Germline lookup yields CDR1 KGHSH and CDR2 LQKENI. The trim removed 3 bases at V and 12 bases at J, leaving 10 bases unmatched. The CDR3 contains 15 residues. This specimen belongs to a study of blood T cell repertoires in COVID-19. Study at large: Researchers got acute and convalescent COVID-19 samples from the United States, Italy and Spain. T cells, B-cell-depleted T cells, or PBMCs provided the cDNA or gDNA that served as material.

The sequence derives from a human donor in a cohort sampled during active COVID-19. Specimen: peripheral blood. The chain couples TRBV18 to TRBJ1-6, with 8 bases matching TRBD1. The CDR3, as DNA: TGTGCCAGCTCACCCATGGGACAGGCAGGGGGACCCCTCCACTTT. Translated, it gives CASSPMGQAGGPLHF.